This passage covers 6 T cell receptor beta chains from one sample sequenced in a study of T cells in Graves' hyperthyroidism and ophthalmopathy. It was RNA transcripts that yielded the amplified TCR beta CDR3 regions. The HTBI primer set was used in a first-round RT-PCR of the TCR CDR3. TCRdb re-called the multiplex PCR reads through MiXCR, storing one row per CDR3 protein. The repertoire includes about 740,000 distinct CDR3 sequences, about 14% of them detected once, and roughly 10% sits in the top ten. The sample was blood. The receptor set was obtained from a woman between 18 and 29 years old with Graves' hyperthyroidism.

This clonotype was seen many times. The chain is built from TRBV10-2 and TRBJ2-3; D not certain. Germline V gene lookup returns CDR1 WSHSY and CDR2 SAAADI. The V gene lost 3 bases and the J gene lost 0 bases, with 10 bases spanning the gap. The length of the CDR3 is 15 residues. The CDR3 region is CASSEAVSSTDTQYF. CDR3 coding DNA: TGCGCCAGCAGTGAAGCCGTCTCTAGCACAGATACGCAGTATTTT.

This clonotype was recorded a few times. Since the CDR3 does not end with the conserved phenylalanine or tryptophan, this likely comes from a read error. V is TRBV20-1 and J is TRBJ2-5; 9 nucleotides agree with TRBD1. V shed 6 bases, J shed 4 bases, and the junction held 12 bases outside the gene matches. The germline CDR1 and CDR2 sequences are DFQATT and SNEGSKA (reference sequence). This CDR3 is 15 amino acids long. The CDR3 DNA follows: TGCAGTGCCCCCCCAATACAGGGGGCGGGAGAGACCCAGTACCTC. It encodes CSAPPIQGAGETQYL.

There are many counts of this clonotype. The chain carries TRBV20-1 and TRBJ1-1, with TRBD1 matching over 9 bases. CDR1 is DFQATT, CDR2 SNEGSKA, per germline (reference sequence). Germline trimming cut 6 bases from V and 3 bases from J; bases unmatched to any gene: 20. The CDR3 sequence is 18 residues long. CDR3 coding DNA: TGCAGTGCGATCCGGGACAGGGTTGGGTTACGTGGGGACACTGAAGCTTTCTTT. This translates into CSAIRDRVGLRGDTEAFF.

The chain employs TRBV20-1 and TRBJ2-2; 7 bases match TRBD1. Trimming at V came to 0 bases and at J to 1 base, leaving 14 bases not matched to a gene. Germline CDR1 is DFQATT and CDR2 is SNEGSKA (reference sequence). The CDR3 totals 19 residues. CDR3 in DNA: TGCAGTGCTAGAGATTTTAGGGAACAGGGGATTGTGAACACCGGGGAGCTGTTTTTT. Encoded protein: CSARDFREQGIVNTGELFF.

This clonotype turned up a few times. This chain links TRBV20-1 with TRBJ1-3; D is uncertain. The CDR3 spans 14 residues. From germline, CDR1 is DFQATT and CDR2 SNEGSKA (reference sequence). V was cut by 0 bases and J by 7 bases, with 13 bases left in between. CDR3 protein: CSARDRIDQNTIYF. The CDR3 DNA reads TGCAGTGCTAGAGATCGTATTGATCAGAACACCATATATTTT.

For this clonotype: Being one base from a much bigger clone, this may be a read error. The V call is TRBV7-9, the J call TRBJ2-5; the D gene is possibly TRBD2 (6 bases). Near its end, the DNA agrees better with TRBJ2-1, so the J call may be wrong. Germline lookup yields CDR1 SEHNR and CDR2 FQNEAQ (reference sequence). This CDR3 comprises 15 residues. CDR3 DNA sequence: TGTGCCAGCAGCCCGGTGGGGGGACCGGAAGAGACCCAGTTCTTC. Residues: CASSPVGGPEETQFF.